The subject of this entry is one TCR beta chain. The antigen remains undetermined. Per germline, CDR1 MDHEN and CDR2 SYDVKM. This CDR3 is built from 12 residues. The ends were cut back, 8 bases at V and 8 bases at J, with 12 bases in the middle. The protocol was immunoSEQ multiplex PCR, while the TCRdb copy is restricted to in-frame clones and leaves out a portion. The data contain over 100,000 clones, around 86% of them singletons. This entry is derived from a study of T cell clones after liver transplantation. Whole-study context: Draws occurred before transplant, before withdrawal, and after complete or failed withdrawal.

Whole-study findings and limits: Conclusions were preliminary, with small, heterogeneous patient groups.

CD3+CD4+ and CD3+CD8+ cells were FACS-sorted from thawed unstimulated PBMCs. The clonotype comes from a human donor who received a liver transplant. The V call is TRBV28, the J call TRBJ2-2; tentative D call: TRBD1 (5 bases). The specimen comprised CD4+ T cells from blood, sampled before liver transplant. CDR3 DNA sequence: TGTGCCAGCGGGGCAGGGTTAGGGGAGCTGTTTTTT. Amino acid sequence: CASGAGLGELFF.